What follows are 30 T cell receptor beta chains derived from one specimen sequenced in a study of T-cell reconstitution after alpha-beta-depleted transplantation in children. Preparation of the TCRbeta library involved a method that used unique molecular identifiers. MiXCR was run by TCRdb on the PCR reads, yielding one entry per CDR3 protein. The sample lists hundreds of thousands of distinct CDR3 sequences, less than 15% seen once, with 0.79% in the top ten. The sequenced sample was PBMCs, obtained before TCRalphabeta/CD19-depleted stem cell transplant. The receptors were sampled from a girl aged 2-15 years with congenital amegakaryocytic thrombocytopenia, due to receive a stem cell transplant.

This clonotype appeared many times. DNA of the CDR3: TGCAGTGCTAGAGATTTCGGGCAGAGGAATTCACCCCTCCACTTT. Its protein product is CSARDFGQRNSPLHF. The genes are TRBV20-1 and TRBJ1-6; D gene uncertain. This CDR3 comprises 15 residues. Germline V gives CDR1 DFQATT, CDR2 SNEGSKA (reference sequence). Trimming left V 0 bases short and J 7 bases short, with 13 bases between.

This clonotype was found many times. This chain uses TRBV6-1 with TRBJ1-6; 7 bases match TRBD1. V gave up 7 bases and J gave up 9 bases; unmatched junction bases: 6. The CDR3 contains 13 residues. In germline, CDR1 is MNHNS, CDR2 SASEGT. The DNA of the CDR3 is TGTGCCAGCACCGGGACAGACATTTCACCCCTCCACTTT. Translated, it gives CASTGTDISPLHF.

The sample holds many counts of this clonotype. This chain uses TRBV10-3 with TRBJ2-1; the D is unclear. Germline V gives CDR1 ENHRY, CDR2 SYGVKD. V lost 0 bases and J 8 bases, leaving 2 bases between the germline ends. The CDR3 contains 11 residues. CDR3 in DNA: TGTGCCATCAGTGAGTCGGATGAGCAGTTCTTC. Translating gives CAISESDEQFF.

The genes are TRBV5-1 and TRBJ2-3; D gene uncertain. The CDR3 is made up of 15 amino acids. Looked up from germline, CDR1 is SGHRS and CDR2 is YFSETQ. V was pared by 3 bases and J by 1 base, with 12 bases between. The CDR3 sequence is CASSSPEVGTDTQYF. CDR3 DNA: TGCGCCAGCAGCTCGCCCGAAGTCGGCACAGATACGCAGTATTTT. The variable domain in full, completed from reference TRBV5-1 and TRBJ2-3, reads KAGVTQTPRYLIKTRGQQVTLSCSPISGHRSVSWYQQTPGQGLQFLFEYFSETQRNKGNFPGRFSGRQFSNSRSEMNVSTLELGDSALYLCASSSPEVGTDTQYFGPGTRLTVL.

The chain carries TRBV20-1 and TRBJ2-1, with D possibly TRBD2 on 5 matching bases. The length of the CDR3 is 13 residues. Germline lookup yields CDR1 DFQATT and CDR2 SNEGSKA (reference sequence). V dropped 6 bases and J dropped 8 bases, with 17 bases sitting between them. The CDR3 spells CSAPGGFKDEQFF. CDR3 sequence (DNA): TGCAGTGCCCCCGGCGGGTTTAAGGATGAGCAGTTCTTC.

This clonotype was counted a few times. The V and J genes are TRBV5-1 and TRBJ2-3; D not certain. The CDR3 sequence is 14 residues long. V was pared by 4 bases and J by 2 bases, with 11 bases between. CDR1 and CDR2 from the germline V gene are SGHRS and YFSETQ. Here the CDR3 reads CASSIAPNTDTQYF. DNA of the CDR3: TGCGCCAGCAGCATAGCCCCCAACACAGATACGCAGTATTTT.

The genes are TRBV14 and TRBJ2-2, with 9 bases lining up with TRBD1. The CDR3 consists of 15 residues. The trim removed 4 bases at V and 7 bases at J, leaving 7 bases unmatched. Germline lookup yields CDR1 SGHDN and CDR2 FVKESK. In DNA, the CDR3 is TGTGCCAGCAGCCTCCGGGACAGGGCTGTCGGGGAGCTGTTTTTT. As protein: CASSLRDRAVGELFF. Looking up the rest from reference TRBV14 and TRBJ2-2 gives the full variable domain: EAGVTQFPSHSVIEKGQTVTLRCDPISGHDNLYWYRRVMGKEIKFLLHFVKESKQDESGMPNNRFLAERTGGTYSTLKVQPAELEDSGVYFCASSLRDRAVGELFFGEGSRLTVL.

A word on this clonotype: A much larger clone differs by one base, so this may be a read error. The CDR3 loop reads CSAEYEQYF. The CDR3 DNA reads as TGCAGCGCTGAATACGAGCAGTACTTC. V is TRBV29-1 and J is TRBJ2-7; D is uncertain. Germline CDR1 and CDR2: SQVTM and ANQGSEA. The CDR3 runs 9 residues.

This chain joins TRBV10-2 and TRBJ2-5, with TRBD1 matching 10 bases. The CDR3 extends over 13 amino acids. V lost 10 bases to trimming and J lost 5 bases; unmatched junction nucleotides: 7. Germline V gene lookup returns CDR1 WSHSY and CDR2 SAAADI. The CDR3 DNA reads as TGCGCCACCCGGGACAGGGGTAGGGAGACCCAGTACTTC. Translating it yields CATRDRGRETQYF.

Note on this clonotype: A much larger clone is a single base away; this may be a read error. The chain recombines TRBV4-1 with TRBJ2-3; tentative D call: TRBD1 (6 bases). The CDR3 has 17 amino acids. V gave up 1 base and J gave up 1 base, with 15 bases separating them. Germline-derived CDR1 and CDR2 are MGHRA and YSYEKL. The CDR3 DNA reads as TGCGCCAGCAGCCAAGGAGCCGGGACATGGGGCACAGATACGCAGTATTTT. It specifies CASSQGAGTWGTDTQYF.

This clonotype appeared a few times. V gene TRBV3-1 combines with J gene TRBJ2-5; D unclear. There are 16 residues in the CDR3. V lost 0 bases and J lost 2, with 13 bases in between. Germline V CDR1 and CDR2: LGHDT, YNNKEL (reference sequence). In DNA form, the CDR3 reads TGTGCCAGCAGCCAAGATGCACTTGCGGATCAAGAGACCCAGTACTTC. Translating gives CASSQDALADQETQYF.

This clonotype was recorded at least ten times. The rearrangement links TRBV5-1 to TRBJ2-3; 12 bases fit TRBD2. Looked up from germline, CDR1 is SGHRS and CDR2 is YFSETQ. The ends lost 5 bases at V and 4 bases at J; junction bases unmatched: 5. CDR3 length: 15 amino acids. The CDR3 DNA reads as TGCGCCAGCAGTGGACTAGCGGGATCTCCAGATACGCAGTATTTT. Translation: CASSGLAGSPDTQYF.

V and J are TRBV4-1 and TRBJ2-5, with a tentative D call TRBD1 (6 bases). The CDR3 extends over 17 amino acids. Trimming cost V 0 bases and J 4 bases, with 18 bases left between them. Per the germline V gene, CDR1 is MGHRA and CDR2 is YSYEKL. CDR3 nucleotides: TGCGCCAGCAGCCAAGAGGGGGCCTCCCCCCGCGCAGAGACCCAGTACTTC. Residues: CASSQEGASPRAETQYF.

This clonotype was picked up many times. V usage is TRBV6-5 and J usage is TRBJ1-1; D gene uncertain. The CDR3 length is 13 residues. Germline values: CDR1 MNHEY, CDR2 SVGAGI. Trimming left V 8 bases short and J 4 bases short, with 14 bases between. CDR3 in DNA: TGTGCCAGCCGCTTTAACACGGCCACTGAAGCTTTCTTT. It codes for CASRFNTATEAFF.

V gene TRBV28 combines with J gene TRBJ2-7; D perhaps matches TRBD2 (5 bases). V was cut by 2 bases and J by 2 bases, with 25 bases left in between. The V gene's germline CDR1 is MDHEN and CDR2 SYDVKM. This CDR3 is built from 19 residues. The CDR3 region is CASSLTRSRAGLRTYEQYF. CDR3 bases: TGTGCCAGCAGTTTAACTAGGTCCAGAGCTGGATTGCGTACCTACGAGCAGTACTTC.

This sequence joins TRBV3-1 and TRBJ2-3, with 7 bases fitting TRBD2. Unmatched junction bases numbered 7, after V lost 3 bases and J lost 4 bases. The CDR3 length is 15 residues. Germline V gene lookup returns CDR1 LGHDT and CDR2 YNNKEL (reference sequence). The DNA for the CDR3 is TGTGCCAGCAGCCAGGGAGGGGAGAGGGCAGATACGCAGTATTTT. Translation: CASSQGGERADTQYF.

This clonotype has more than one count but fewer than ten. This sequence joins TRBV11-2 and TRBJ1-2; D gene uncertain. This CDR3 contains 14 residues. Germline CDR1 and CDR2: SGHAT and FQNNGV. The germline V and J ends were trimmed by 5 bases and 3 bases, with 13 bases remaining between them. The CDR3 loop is CASSGLRRDYGYTF. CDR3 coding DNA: TGTGCCAGCAGCGGCTTACGACGGGACTATGGCTACACCTTC.

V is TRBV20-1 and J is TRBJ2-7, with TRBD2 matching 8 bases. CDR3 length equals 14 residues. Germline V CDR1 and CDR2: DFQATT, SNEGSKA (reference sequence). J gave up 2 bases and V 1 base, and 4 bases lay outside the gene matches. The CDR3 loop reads CSARVGGRTYEQYF. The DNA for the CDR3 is TGCAGTGCTAGAGTCGGCGGGAGGACCTACGAGCAGTACTTC.

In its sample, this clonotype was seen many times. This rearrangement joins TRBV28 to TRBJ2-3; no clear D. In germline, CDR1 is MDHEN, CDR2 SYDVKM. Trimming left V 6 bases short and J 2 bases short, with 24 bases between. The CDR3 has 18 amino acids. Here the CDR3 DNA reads TGTGCCAGCAGCAACCACCAGACCCGGTCCCGTTACACAGATACGCAGTATTTT. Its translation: CASSNHQTRSRYTDTQYF.

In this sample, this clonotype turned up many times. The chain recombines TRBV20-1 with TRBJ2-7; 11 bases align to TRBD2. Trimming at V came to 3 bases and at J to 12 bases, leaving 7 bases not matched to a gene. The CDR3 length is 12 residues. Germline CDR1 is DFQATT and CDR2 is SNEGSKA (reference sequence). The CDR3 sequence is CSASMFGTSGYF. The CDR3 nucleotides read TGCAGTGCTAGTATGTTCGGGACTAGCGGGTACTTC.

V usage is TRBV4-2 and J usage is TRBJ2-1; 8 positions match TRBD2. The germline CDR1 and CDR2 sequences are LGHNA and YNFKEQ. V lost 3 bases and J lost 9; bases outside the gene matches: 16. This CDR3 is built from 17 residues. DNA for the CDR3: TGTGCCAGCAGCCAGGATGCTTCGGGGCGGGGGGCGGGTGAGCAGTTCTTC. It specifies CASSQDASGRGAGEQFF.

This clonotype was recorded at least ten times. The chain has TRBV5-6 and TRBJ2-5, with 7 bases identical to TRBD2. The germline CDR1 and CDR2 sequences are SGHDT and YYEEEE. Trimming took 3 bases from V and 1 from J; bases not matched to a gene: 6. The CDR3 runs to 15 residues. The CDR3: CASSWKTSRQETQYF. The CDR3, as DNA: TGTGCCAGCAGCTGGAAGACTAGCCGCCAAGAGACCCAGTACTTC.

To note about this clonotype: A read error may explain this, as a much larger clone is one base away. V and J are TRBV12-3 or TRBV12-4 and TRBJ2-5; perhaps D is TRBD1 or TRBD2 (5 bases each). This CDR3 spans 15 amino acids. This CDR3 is CASSLARGVQETQHF. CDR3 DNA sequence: TGTGCCAGCAGTTTAGCGAGGGGTGTTCAAGAGACCCAGCACTTC.

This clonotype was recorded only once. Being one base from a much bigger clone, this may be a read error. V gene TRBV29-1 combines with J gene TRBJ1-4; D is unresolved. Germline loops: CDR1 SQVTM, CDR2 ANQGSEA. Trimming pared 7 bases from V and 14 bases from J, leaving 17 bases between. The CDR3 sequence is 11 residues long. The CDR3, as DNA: TGCAGCGCTCGACTCGAGAAGGATCTGTTTTTT. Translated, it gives CSARLEKDLFF.

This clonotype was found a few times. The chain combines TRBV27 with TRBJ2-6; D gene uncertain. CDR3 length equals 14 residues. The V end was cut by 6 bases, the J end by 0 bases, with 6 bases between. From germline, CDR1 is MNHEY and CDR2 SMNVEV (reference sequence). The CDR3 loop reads CASSHTSGANVLTF. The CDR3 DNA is TGTGCCAGCAGCCATACCTCTGGGGCCAACGTCCTGACTTTC. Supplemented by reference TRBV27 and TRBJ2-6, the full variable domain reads EAQVTQNPRYLITVTGKKLTVTCSQNMNHEYMSWYRQDPGLGLRQIYYSMNVEVTDKGDVPEGYKVSRKEKRNFPLILESPSPNQTSLYFCASSHTSGANVLTFGAGSRLTVL.

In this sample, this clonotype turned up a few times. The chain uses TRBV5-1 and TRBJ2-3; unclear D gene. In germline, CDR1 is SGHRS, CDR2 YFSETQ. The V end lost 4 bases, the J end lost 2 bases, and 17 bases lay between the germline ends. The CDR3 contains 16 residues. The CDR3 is CASSPEVGYPTDTQYF. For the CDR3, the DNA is TGCGCCAGCAGCCCGGAAGTTGGGTATCCCACAGATACGCAGTATTTT.

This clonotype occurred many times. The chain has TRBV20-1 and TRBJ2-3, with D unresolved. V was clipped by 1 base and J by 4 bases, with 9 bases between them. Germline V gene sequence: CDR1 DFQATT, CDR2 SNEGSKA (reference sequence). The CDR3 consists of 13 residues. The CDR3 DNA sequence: TGCAGTGCTAGAGGTGCAGCCTCAGATACGCAGTATTTT. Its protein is CSARGAASDTQYF.

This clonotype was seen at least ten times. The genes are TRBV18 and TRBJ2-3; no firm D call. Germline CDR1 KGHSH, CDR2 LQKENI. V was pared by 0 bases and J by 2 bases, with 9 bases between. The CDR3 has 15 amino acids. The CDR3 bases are TGTGCCAGCTCACCACCACCTGGGAACACAGATACGCAGTATTTT. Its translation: CASSPPPGNTDTQYF.

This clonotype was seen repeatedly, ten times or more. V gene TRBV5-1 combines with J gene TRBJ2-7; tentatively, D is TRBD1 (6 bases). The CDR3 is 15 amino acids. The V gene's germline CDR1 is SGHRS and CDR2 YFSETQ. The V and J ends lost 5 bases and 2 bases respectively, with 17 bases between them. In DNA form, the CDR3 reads TGCGCCAGCAGACCCCAGGGGTTGGAACCCTACGAGCAGTACTTC. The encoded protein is CASRPQGLEPYEQYF.

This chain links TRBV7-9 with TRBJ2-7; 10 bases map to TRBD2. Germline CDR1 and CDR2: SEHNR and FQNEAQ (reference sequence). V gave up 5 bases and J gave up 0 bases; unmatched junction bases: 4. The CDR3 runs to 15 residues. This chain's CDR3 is CASSTSSGSSYEQYF. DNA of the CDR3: TGTGCCAGCAGCACCTCTAGCGGGAGCTCCTACGAGCAGTACTTC.